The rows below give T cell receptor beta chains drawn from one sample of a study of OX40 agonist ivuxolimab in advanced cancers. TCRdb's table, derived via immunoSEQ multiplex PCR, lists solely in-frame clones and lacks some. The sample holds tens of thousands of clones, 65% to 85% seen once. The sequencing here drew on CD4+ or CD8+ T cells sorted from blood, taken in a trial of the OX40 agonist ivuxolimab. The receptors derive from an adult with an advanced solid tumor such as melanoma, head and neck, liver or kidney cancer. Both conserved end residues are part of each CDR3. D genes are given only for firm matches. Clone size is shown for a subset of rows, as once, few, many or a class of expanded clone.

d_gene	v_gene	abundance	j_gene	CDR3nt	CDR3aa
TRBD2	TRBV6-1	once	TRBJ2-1	TGTGCCAGGGTGGGGGGGAACAATGAGCAGTTCTTC	CARVGGNNEQFF
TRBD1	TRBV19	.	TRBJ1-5	TGTGCCAGTAGTATCGGAGGGGGCCAAAGCAATCAGCCCCAGCATTTT	CASSIGGGQSNQPQHF
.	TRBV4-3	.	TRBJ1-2	TGCGCCAGCAGTTTGGGATCCAGGGACGACTATGGCTACACCTTC	CASSLGSRDDYGYTF
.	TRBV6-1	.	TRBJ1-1	TGTGCCAGCAGTGAAGTTCGGGGTACTGAAGCTTTCTTT	CASSEVRGTEAFF
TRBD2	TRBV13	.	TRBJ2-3	TGTGCCAGCAGCCGTAGCGGGAGGGCAGATACGCAGTATTTT	CASSRSGRADTQYF
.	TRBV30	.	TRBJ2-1	TGTGCCTGGAGTGCCGACGGAAACAATGAGCAGTTCTTC	CAWSADGNNEQFF
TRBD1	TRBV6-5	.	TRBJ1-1	TGTGCCAGCATAGGGTCGGGACAGGGGACATGGGAAGCTTTCTTT	CASIGSGQGTWEAFF
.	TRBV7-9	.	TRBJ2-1	TGTGCCAGCAGCCCACACAATGAGCAGTTCTTC	CASSPHNEQFF
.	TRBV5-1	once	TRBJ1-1	TGCGCCAGCAGCTCCCTCTTTGACGGCCGTGGGATGAACACTGAAGCTTTCTTT	CASSSLFDGRGMNTEAFF
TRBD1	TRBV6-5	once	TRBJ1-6	TGTGCCAGCAGTTTGGACAGGGAGTATTCACCCCTCCACTTT	CASSLDREYSPLHF
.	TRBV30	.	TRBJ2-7	TGTGCCTGGGGAGGATCCCTCTACGAGCAGTACTTC	CAWGGSLYEQYF
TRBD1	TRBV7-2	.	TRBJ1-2	TGTGCCAGCAGCTTAGGCCCGGACAGGGGGGGTGGCTACACCTTC	CASSLGPDRGGGYTF
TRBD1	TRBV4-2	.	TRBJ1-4	TGTGCCAGCAGCTTGGACAGGGCTACAGAAAAACTGTTTTTT	CASSLDRATEKLFF
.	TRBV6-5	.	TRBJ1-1	TGTGCCAGCAGTTATTTGGGGGCCAGGGGCACTGAAGCTTTCTTT	CASSYLGARGTEAFF
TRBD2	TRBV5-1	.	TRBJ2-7	TGCGCCAGCAGCCTCGAGGCTAGCGGGGGGTGGGAGCAGTACTTC	CASSLEASGGWEQYF
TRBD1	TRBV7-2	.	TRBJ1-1	TGTGCCAGCAGCAGGACAGGGGTTGGGACTGAAGCTTTCTTT	CASSRTGVGTEAFF
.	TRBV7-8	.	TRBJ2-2	TGTGCCAGCAGCTTAGCTAGTTTCGACACCGGGGAGCTGTTTTTT	CASSLASFDTGELFF
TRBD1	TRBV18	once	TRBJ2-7	TGTGCCAGCTCACCGGGACAGACGTCGCTCTCCGAGCAGTACTTC	CASSPGQTSLSEQYF
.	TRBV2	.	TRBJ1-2	TGTGCCAGCAGCCGGACGGACAGCCAAGTCTATGGCTACACCTTC	CASSRTDSQVYGYTF
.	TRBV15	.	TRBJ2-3	TGTGCCACCAGCAGAGATGGGCAGGGAGCAGATACGCAGTATTTT	CATSRDGQGADTQYF
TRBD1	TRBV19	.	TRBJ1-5	TGTGCCAGCAAGGACAGGGGGCATCAGCCCCAGCATTTT	CASKDRGHQPQHF
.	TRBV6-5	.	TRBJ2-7	TGTGCCAGCAGCGATGGGGGGGGCGGGACCTACGAGCAGTACTTC	CASSDGGGGTYEQYF
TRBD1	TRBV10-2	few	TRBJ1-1	TGCGCCAGCAGTGAGGAAAAAACAGGGGTCCTGAACACTGAAGCTTTCTTT	CASSEEKTGVLNTEAFF
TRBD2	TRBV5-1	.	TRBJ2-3	TGCGCCAGCAAAAGCGGGGGGGCGAAAGATACGCAGTATTTT	CASKSGGAKDTQYF
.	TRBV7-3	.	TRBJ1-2	TGTGCCAGCAGCCCTGGAGTGGTTGGCTATGGCTACACCTTC	CASSPGVVGYGYTF
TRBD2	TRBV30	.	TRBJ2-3	TGTGCCTGGAGTAGATGGACTAGCGGTTCAGGCTGGCAGTATTTT	CAWSRWTSGSGWQYF
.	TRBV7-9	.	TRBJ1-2	TGTGCCAGCAGCGTATCCTCCGGGGGCAGGGGCTACACCTTC	CASSVSSGGRGYTF
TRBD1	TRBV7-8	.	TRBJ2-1	TGTGCCAGCAGTTCCTTTACCGGGACAGGGGTCCCCAATGAGCAGTTCTTC	CASSSFTGTGVPNEQFF
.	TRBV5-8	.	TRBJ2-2	TGTGCCAGCAGCCCTCGAATAGAAGTCAACACCGGGGAGCTGTTTTTT	CASSPRIEVNTGELFF
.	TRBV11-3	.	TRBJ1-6	TGTGCCAGCAGCTTCGGGACACTCCTTGGTTCACCCCTCCACTTT	CASSFGTLLGSPLHF
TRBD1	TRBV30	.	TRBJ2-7	TGTGCCTGGAGAAGCGACAGGGCAACCTACGAGCAGTACTTC	CAWRSDRATYEQYF
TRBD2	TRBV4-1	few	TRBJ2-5	TGCGCCAGCAGCCAAGATCCAGCGGGAATGAGAGAGACCCAGTACTTC	CASSQDPAGMRETQYF
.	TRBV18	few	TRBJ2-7	TGTGCCAGCTCCGCCCGGGACGGTGGCTCCTACGAGCAGTACTTC	CASSARDGGSYEQYF
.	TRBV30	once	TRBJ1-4	TGTGCCTGGAGTTCAAGGGGGGGGTCTAATGAAAAACTGTTTTTT	CAWSSRGGSNEKLFF
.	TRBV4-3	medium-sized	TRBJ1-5	TGCGCCAGCAGCCAATCGTTCAGTGTAATGCCTCGTAGGCCCCAGCATTTT	CASSQSFSVMPRRPQHF
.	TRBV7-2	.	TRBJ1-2	TGTGCCAGCAGCCCACCCGACAGGCCGCATGGCTACACCTTC	CASSPPDRPHGYTF
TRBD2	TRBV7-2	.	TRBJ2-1	TGTGCCAGCAGCTTCGGGGGGGAAGCCTACAATGAGCAGTTCTTC	CASSFGGEAYNEQFF
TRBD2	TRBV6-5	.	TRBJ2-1	TGTGCCAGCCAAGGGGCGGGGGGATACAATGAGCAGTTCTTC	CASQGAGGYNEQFF
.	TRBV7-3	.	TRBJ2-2	TGTGCCAGCAGCTTATTCCCCCCGGGGGCCGTAGGCGGGGAGCTGTTTTTT	CASSLFPPGAVGGELFF
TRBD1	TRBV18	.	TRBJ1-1	TGTGCCAGCTCACCACGCCCGGACAGGGCCACTGAAGCTTTCTTT	CASSPRPDRATEAFF
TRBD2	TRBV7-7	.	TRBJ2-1	TGTGCTAGCAGCTTGGGACTAGGGGGAGGGGGTGAGCAGTTCTTC	CASSLGLGGGGEQFF
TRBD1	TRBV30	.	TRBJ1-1	TGTGCCTGGAGTTCCCTCAGGGGGCGCGACACTGAAGCTTTCTTT	CAWSSLRGRDTEAFF
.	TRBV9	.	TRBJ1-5	TGTGCCAGCAGCGGTGGGACACCGGGTCAGCCCCAGCATTTT	CASSGGTPGQPQHF
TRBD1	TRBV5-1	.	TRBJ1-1	TGCGCCAGCATTGGGACAGTAGGAAAGGCTTTCTTT	CASIGTVGKAFF
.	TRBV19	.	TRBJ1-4	TGTGCCAGTAGTATTTTACAGGGAAGCGAAAAACTGTTTTTT	CASSILQGSEKLFF
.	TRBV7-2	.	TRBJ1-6	TGTGCCAGCAGCTTAGGGGGGGCTTCCTATAATTCACCCCTCCACTTT	CASSLGGASYNSPLHF
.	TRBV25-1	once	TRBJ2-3	TGTGCCAGCTCCTCCCCTGTGACAGATACGCAGTATTTT	CASSSPVTDTQYF
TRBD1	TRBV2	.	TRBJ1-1	TGTGCCAGCAGCCAACAGGGGGGAAACACTGAAGCTTTCTTT	CASSQQGGNTEAFF
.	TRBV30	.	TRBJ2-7	TGTGCCTGGAGTCCTACCGGGGGAAAGCAGTACTTC	CAWSPTGGKQYF
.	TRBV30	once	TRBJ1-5	TGTGCCTGGAGTGTATCTGGAGAGGGGAGAGTTCCCCAGCATTTT	CAWSVSGEGRVPQHF
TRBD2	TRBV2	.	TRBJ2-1	TGTGCCAGCAGTGACCAGCGGGGGGAGCAGTTCTTC	CASSDQRGEQFF
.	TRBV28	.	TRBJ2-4	TGTGCCAGCAGTACTACTAGGGCAGTCAAAAACATTCAGTACTTC	CASSTTRAVKNIQYF
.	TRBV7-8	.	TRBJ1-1	TGTGCCAGCAGCCGCACCCCCCCTAGGGCGATTGCCACTGAAGCTTTCTTT	CASSRTPPRAIATEAFF
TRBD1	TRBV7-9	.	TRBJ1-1	TGTGCCAGCAGCCGGGGGACAGGGGGCAAGACTGAAGCTTTCTTT	CASSRGTGGKTEAFF
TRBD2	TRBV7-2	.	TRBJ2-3	TGTGCCAGCAGCTTACTAGCGGGGGGAACAGATACGCAGTATTTT	CASSLLAGGTDTQYF
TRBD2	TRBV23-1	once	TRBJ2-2	TGCGCCAGCAGTCAATCGGGACTAGCAGAAACCCAGAACACCGGGGAGCTGTTTTTT	CASSQSGLAETQNTGELFF
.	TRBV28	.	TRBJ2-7	TGTGCCAGCAGTCATACTATCTACGAGCAGTACTTC	CASSHTIYEQYF
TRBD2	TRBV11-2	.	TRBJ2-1	TGTGCCAGCAGCTACGGGAGGGCGGGTGAGCAGTTCTTC	CASSYGRAGEQFF